This T cell receptor beta chain was identified during a study of neoadjuvant anti-PD-1 for oral cavity cancer. PBMCs were not maintained or expanded in culture before analysis. Profiled with immunoSEQ multiplex PCR; TCRdb holds only in-frame clones, not every one. The table includes approximately 67,000 clones, over 70% detected once. Trimming pared 8 bases from V and 6 bases from J, leaving 20 bases between. Germline V gene data show CDR1 as MDHEN and CDR2 as SYDVKM. This CDR3 has 14 residues. The starting material was PBMCs, obtained before nivolumab (anti-PD-1) treatment. The chain is built from TRBV28 and TRBJ2-7; D is possibly TRBD1 (5 bases). The clonotype was recovered from a person between 40 and 79 years old with oral cavity squamous cell carcinoma. The DNA of the CDR3 is TGTGCCAGCGGACCATTGGACAAGCAAAGCGAGCAGTACTTC. Amino acid sequence: CASGPLDKQSEQYF.